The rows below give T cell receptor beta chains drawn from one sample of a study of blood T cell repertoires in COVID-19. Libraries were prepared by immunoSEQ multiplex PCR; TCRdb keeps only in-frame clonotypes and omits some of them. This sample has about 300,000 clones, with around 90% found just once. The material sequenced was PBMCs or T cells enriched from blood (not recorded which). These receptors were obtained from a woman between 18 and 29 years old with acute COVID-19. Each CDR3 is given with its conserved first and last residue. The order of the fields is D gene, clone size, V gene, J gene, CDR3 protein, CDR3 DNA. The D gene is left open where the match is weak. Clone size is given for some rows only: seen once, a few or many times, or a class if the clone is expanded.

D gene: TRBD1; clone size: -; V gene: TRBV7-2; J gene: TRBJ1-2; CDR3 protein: CASSAKTGGARNGYTF; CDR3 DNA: TGTGCCAGCAGCGCTAAAACAGGGGGCGCGCGAAATGGCTACACCTTC
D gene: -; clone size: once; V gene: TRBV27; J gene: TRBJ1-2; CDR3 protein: CASSQTRDTGGDGYTF; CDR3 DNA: TGTGCCAGCAGTCAGACTCGGGACACGGGAGGGGATGGCTACACCTTC
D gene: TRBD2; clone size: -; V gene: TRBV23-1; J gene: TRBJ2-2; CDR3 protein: CASPRGREETGELFF; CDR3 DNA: TGCGCCAGTCCTCGCGGGAGAGAAGAAACCGGGGAGCTGTTTTTT
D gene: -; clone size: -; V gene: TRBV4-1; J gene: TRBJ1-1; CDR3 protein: CASSQMQLATEAFF; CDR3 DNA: TGCGCCAGCAGCCAAATGCAGCTAGCCACTGAAGCTTTCTTT
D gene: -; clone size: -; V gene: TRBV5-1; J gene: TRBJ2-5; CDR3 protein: CASSSGTIKETQYF; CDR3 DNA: TGCGCCAGCAGCTCCGGGACAATTAAAGAGACCCAGTACTTC
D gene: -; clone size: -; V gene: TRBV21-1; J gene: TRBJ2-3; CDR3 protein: CASSKVLAGVDTQYF; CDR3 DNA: TGTGCCAGCAGCAAAGTTCTAGCGGGAGTGGATACGCAGTATTTT
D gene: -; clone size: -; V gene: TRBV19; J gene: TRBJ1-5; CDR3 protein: CASSIADYSNQPQHF; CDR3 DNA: TGTGCCAGTAGTATCGCAGATTATAGCAATCAGCCCCAGCATTTT
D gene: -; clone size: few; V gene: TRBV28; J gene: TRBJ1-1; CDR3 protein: CASSFGQTNTEAFF; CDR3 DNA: TGTGCCAGCAGTTTTGGGCAGACGAACACTGAAGCTTTCTTT
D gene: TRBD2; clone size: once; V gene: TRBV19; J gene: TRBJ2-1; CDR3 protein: CASSGLAASYNEQFF; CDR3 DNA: TGTGCCAGTAGCGGACTAGCGGCCTCCTACAATGAGCAGTTCTTC
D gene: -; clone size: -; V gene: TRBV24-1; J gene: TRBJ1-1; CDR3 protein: CATSEDRNTEAFF; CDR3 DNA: TGTGCCACCAGTGAGGACAGGAACACTGAAGCTTTCTTT
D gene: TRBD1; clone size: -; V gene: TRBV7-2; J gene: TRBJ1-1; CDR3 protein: CASSSLRTGATEAFF; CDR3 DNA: TGTGCCAGCAGCTCCCTTAGGACAGGGGCAACTGAAGCTTTCTTT
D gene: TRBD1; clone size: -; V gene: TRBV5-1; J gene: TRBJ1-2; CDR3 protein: CASKAGGIYGYTF; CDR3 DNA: TGCGCCAGCAAGGCAGGGGGCATCTATGGCTACACCTTC
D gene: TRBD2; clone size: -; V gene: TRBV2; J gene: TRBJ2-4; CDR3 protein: CASQRERENIQYF; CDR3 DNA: TGTGCCAGCCAGCGGGAGCGGGAAAACATTCAGTACTTC
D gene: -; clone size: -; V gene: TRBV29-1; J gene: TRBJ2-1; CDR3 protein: CSCLSYNEQFF; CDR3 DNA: TGCAGCTGTCTTTCGTACAATGAGCAGTTCTTC
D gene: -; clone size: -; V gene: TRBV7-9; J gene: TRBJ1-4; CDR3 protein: CASSLGWGEEKLFF; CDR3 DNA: TGTGCCAGCAGCTTAGGTTGGGGCGAAGAAAAACTGTTTTTT
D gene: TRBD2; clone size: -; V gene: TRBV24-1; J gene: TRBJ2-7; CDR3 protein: CATSDSGLAAYEQYF; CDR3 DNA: TGTGCCACCAGTGATTCGGGACTAGCGGCCTACGAGCAGTACTTC